What follows is one TCR beta chain and its context. Its specificity is not known. The table came from immunoSEQ multiplex PCR; TCRdb's copy has only in-frame clones and leaves some out. The sample has roughly 120,000 clones, about nine tenths seen once. CDR1 is MGHRA, CDR2 YSYEKL, per germline. V lost 7 bases and J lost 7, with 22 bases in between. CDR3 size: 15 residues. The record originates from a study of T cell responses to AZD1222 COVID-19 vaccine. Study details: Pooled together were second doses at about 4 or about 12 weeks.

Study results and limitations: The reported proportion of spike-specific TCRs targeting unmutated variant regions was nearly half. Donors were largely white British and mainly female; clonal diversity was possibly underestimated.

This chain links TRBV4-1 with TRBJ1-1; a possible D gene is TRBD1 (6 bases). The clonotype was recovered from an adult in good health. The sample was peripheral blood, taken on day 0 of AZD1222 vaccination. CDR3 residues: CASTSPRGRGGEAFF. In DNA, the CDR3 is TGCGCCAGCACTTCCCCCCGGGGGCGCGGTGGTGAAGCTTTCTTT.